A single sample gave rise to the 30 T cell receptor beta chains below, sequenced in a study of blood T cells in healthy people across ages. It was with a sample-barcoded 5' primer and a J-beta primer mix that a second PCR of roughly 7 to 12 cycles was run. A single record per CDR3 protein comes from TCRdb applying MiXCR to the 5' RACE reads. The top ten clones hold 15% to 20% of a sample with around 800,000 distinct CDR3 sequences, about 46% of them seen once. The sequencing input was blood. These receptors were taken from a man older than 75 in good health.

The chain employs TRBV20-1 and TRBJ2-6; D remains ambiguous. Germline CDR1 is DFQATT and CDR2 is SNEGSKA (reference sequence). The CDR3 has 16 residues. The germline V and J ends were trimmed by 6 bases and 0 bases, with 15 bases remaining between them. CDR3 loop: CSALPSADSGANVLTF. The CDR3 DNA sequence: TGCAGTGCCCTTCCCAGCGCGGACTCTGGGGCCAACGTCCTGACTTTC.

The chain carries TRBV12-3 or TRBV12-4 and TRBJ2-2; 9 bases are shared with TRBD1. Germline trimming cut 5 bases from V and 9 bases from J; bases unmatched to any gene: 10. The CDR3 totals 15 residues. This CDR3 is CASSIGQGFPRELFF. DNA for the CDR3: TGTGCCAGCAGTATCGGACAGGGGTTCCCCAGGGAGCTGTTTTTT.

As concerns this clonotype: The junction departs from the called germline gene at one end, perhaps through a read error. The J gene is TRBJ2-1, the V gene TRBV12-3 or TRBV12-4; D unclear. CDR3 length equals 12 residues. The CDR3 loop is CASSLARNERFF. CDR3 DNA: TGTGCCAGCAGTTTAGCGAGGAATGAGCGGTTCTTC.

The genes are TRBV29-1 and TRBJ2-7; D unclear. Per germline, CDR1 SQVTM and CDR2 ANQGSEA. This CDR3 region has 11 residues. The CDR3 sequence: CGAPDGPEQYF. The CDR3 DNA reads TGCGGCGCCCCGGACGGGCCGGAGCAGTACTTC.

This clonotype came up a few times. V is TRBV5-1 and J is TRBJ2-7, with 11 bases aligning to TRBD2. The CDR3 spans 14 residues. Trimming at V came to 4 bases and at J to 5 bases, leaving 5 bases not matched to a gene. Germline V lookup: CDR1 SGHRS, CDR2 YFSETQ. The CDR3 loop is CASSQTSGSHEQYF. CDR3 DNA: TGCGCCAGCAGCCAAACTAGCGGGAGCCACGAGCAGTACTTC.

The chain recombines TRBV9 with TRBJ2-3, with 8 bases lining up with TRBD1. The CDR3 has 17 amino acids. The junction had 12 bases not matched to a gene; V was cut back by 4 bases and J by 2 bases. CDR1 SGDLS and CDR2 YYNGEE come from the germline V gene. The CDR3 DNA sequence: TGTGCCAGCAGCTTCGGACAGGGCTCTCCTCTCACAGATACGCAGTATTTT. It codes for CASSFGQGSPLTDTQYF.

This clonotype appeared a few times. J is TRBJ2-7 and V is TRBV28; 10 bases are a match to TRBD2. V lost 7 bases, J lost 3 bases, and 9 bases stayed unmatched. The CDR3 totals 15 residues. The germline V gene has CDR1 MDHEN and CDR2 SYDVKM. The CDR3 region has the DNA TGTGCCAGCACATCGTCTAGCGGGAGCTTCTACGAGCAGTACTTC. Translation gives CASTSSSGSFYEQYF.

The chain employs TRBV24-1 and TRBJ2-5, with a weak D call TRBD1 (6 bases). This CDR3 is 17 amino acids long. The germline gives CDR1 KGHDR, CDR2 SFDVKD. The V end was cut by 4 bases, the J end by 2 bases, with 19 bases between. CDR3 sequence: CATSDDGRGIGQETQYF. The CDR3 DNA follows: TGTGCCACCAGTGACGACGGCAGGGGTATTGGGCAAGAGACCCAGTACTTC.

This clonotype turned up a few times. CDR3: CASSLGGGTENIQYF. The DNA of the CDR3 is TGTGCCAGCAGTTTGGGTGGCGGTACAGAAAACATTCAGTACTTC. The rearrangement links TRBV12-3 or TRBV12-4 to TRBJ2-4; D uncertain. V was shortened by 3 bases and J by 5 bases, with 14 bases between the two germline ends. There are 15 residues in the CDR3.

This chain links TRBV20-1 with TRBJ2-7, with 7 bases fitting TRBD1. Germline trimming cut 0 bases from V and 5 bases from J; bases unmatched to any gene: 7. Germline V gene data show CDR1 as DFQATT and CDR2 as SNEGSKA (reference sequence). The CDR3 has 14 residues. CDR3 loop: CSARDHQGVNEQYF. The CDR3 DNA reads as TGCAGTGCTAGAGATCACCAGGGGGTGAACGAGCAGTACTTC.

J is TRBJ2-1 and V is TRBV2; either TRBD1 or TRBD2 may supply D (5 bases each). CDR1 is SNHLY and CDR2 is FYNNEI in the germline V gene. This CDR3 spans 14 amino acids. Trimming left V 6 bases short and J 12 bases short, with 21 bases between. CDR3 sequence reads: CASSPGPPGGRQFF. The CDR3 nucleotides read TGTGCCAGCAGCCCGGGACCGCCGGGTGGGCGGCAGTTCTTC.

The chain uses TRBV7-6 and TRBJ1-5; 7 bases agree with TRBD1. Germline CDR1 and CDR2: SGHVS and FNYEAQ. The CDR3 consists of 15 residues. V gave up 0 bases and J gave up 6 bases; unmatched junction bases: 5. The chain's CDR3 is CASSLARDRVQPQHF. In DNA, the CDR3 is TGTGCCAGCAGCTTAGCTAGAGACAGGGTTCAGCCCCAGCATTTT.

This clonotype has ten or more counts. The rearrangement joins TRBV5-1 to TRBJ2-5, with 9 bases fitting TRBD2. The CDR3 loop spans 17 amino acids. J lost 2 bases, V lost 0 bases, and 8 bases had no gene match. Germline CDR1 and CDR2: SGHRS and YFSETQ. This CDR3 is CASSLVASGTTQETQYF. In DNA, the CDR3 is TGCGCCAGCAGCTTGGTAGCTAGCGGGACCACACAAGAGACCCAGTACTTC.

The chain carries TRBV7-9 and TRBJ2-5, with 10 positions matching TRBD1. Per germline, CDR1 SEHNR and CDR2 FQNEAQ (reference sequence). The CDR3 sequence is 14 residues long. J gave up 4 bases and V 7 bases, and 6 bases lay outside the gene matches. DNA for the CDR3: TGTGCCAGCAACGTGGGACAGGGGAGAGAGACCCAGTACTTC. Protein sequence: CASNVGQGRETQYF. The entire variable domain, with the rest obtained from reference TRBV7-9 and TRBJ2-5, is as follows: DTGVSQNPRHKITKRGQNVTFRCDPISEHNRLYWYRQTLGQGPEFLTYFQNEAQLEKSRLLSDRFSAERPKGSFSTLEIQRTEQGDSAMYLCASNVGQGRETQYFGPGTRLLVL.

This clonotype appeared a single time. The J gene is TRBJ2-5, the V gene TRBV5-1; 7 bases fit TRBD1. Looked up from germline, CDR1 is SGHRS and CDR2 is YFSETQ. The ends lost 4 bases at V and 4 bases at J; junction bases unmatched: 7. This CDR3 spans 14 amino acids. The CDR3 loop is CASSVTGRGETQYF. The CDR3 nucleotides read TGCGCCAGCAGCGTGACAGGGAGAGGAGAGACCCAGTACTTC.

The chain couples TRBV7-2 to TRBJ2-1; D is unclear. CDR3 size: 13 residues. V dropped 0 bases and J dropped 9 bases, with 9 bases sitting between them. Germline CDR1 SGHTA, CDR2 FQGNSA. This CDR3 reads CASSLAGLAEQFF. CDR3 in DNA: TGTGCCAGCAGCTTAGCAGGTTTGGCTGAGCAGTTCTTC.

The V call is TRBV20-1, the J call TRBJ2-7, with 9 positions matching TRBD1. Trimming removed 5 bases from V and 6 bases from J; junction bases left unmatched: 8. This CDR3 spans 13 amino acids. Looked up from germline, CDR1 is DFQATT and CDR2 is SNEGSKA (reference sequence). The CDR3: CSALQQGAVEQYF. In DNA, the CDR3 is TGCAGTGCTCTCCAACAGGGGGCGGTCGAGCAGTACTTC.

This clonotype was seen a handful of times. The gene calls are TRBV9 and TRBJ1-6; D gene unclear. Trimming took 0 bases from V and 12 from J, leaving 13 bases between them. This CDR3 comprises 14 residues. Germline values: CDR1 SGDLS, CDR2 YYNGEE. The CDR3 region has the DNA TGTGCCAGCAGCGTAGATGTTGGCGGCCTACCCCTCCACTTT. Protein sequence: CASSVDVGGLPLHF.

For this clonotype: A read error may explain this, as a much larger clone is one base away. The chain uses TRBV4-1 and TRBJ2-5, with 11 bases fitting TRBD1. The germline CDR1 and CDR2 sequences are MGHRA and YSYEKL. V lost 2 bases and J lost 11; bases outside the gene matches: 10. This CDR3 spans 15 amino acids. The CDR3 is CASSQPPGQGDVQYF. CDR3 nucleotides: TGCGCCAGCAGCCAACCTCCGGGACAGGGGGACGTGCAGTACTTC.

V is TRBV7-2 and J is TRBJ2-2; 7 nucleotides align to TRBD1. Per the germline V gene, CDR1 is SGHTA and CDR2 is FQGNSA. The junction had 5 bases not matched to a gene; V was cut back by 2 bases and J by 2 bases. This CDR3 contains 16 residues. CDR3 sequence (DNA): TGTGCCAGCAGCTTATCGACAGGGACCAACACCGGGGAGCTGTTTTTT. Translating gives CASSLSTGTNTGELFF.

This clonotype was observed a handful of times. The chain has TRBV6-2 or TRBV6-3 and TRBJ2-7; 7 bases agree with TRBD1. The CDR3 has 15 residues. CDR1 MNHEY and CDR2 SVGEGT come from the germline V gene. The V gene end was trimmed by 3 bases and the J gene end by 3 bases; junction bases not matched to a gene: 8. The CDR3 DNA follows: TGTGCCAGCAGTTATCGAGACAGGGTGTTCTACGAGCAGTACTTC. Encoded protein: CASSYRDRVFYEQYF.

For the CDR3, the DNA is TGCAGTGCTAAGGGGTTAGCTGAAGCTTTCTTT. It is translated as CSAKGLAEAFF. The chain uses TRBV20-1 and TRBJ1-1; possible D gene TRBD1, 5 bases. The CDR3 spans 11 residues. Germline CDR1 reads DFQATT; CDR2 reads SNEGSKA (reference sequence). V was trimmed by 4 bases and J by 6 bases, leaving 9 bases between them.

Note on this clonotype: This may be a read error: a much more frequent sequence differs by one nucleotide. This sequence joins TRBV12-3 or TRBV12-4 and TRBJ2-7; 9 positions agree with TRBD1. This CDR3 is built from 16 residues. V was pared by 6 bases and J by 2 bases, with 11 bases of the junction left unmatched. CDR3 protein: CASSLRTGESAYEQYF. Here the CDR3 DNA reads TGTGCCAGCAGCCTTAGGACAGGGGAGAGCGCCTACGAGCAGTACTTC.

This clonotype was observed a few times. The chain joins TRBV24-1 to TRBJ2-3; TRBD2 aligns across 10 bases. Per the germline V gene, CDR1 is KGHDR and CDR2 is SFDVKD. With V trimmed by 5 bases and J by 3 bases, 7 bases remained unmatched. The CDR3 spans 16 residues. This chain's CDR3 is CATSASSGRLTDTQYF. The DNA for the CDR3 is TGTGCCACCAGTGCCAGTAGCGGGAGGCTAACAGATACGCAGTATTTT.

With respect to this clonotype: A read error may account for a junction end that differs from germline. The chain joins TRBV13 to TRBJ2-5; D remains ambiguous. The germline V gene has CDR1 PRHDT and CDR2 FYEKMQ (reference sequence). CDR3 size: 13 residues. The DNA of the CDR3 is TGTGCCGGCAGTTTGGCGGACCCCAATGAGCAGTACTTC. It specifies CAGSLADPNEQYF.

J is TRBJ1-2 and V is TRBV20-1; a weak D match, TRBD1 (6 bases). Trimming stripped 2 bases from V and 8 bases from J, with 24 bases between. Germline V gene data show CDR1 as DFQATT and CDR2 as SNEGSKA (reference sequence). This CDR3 spans 16 amino acids. CDR3 bases: TGCAGTGCTAGAAGGGGAGCTGGGACATCGTCCGCGGGCTACACCTTC. Protein product: CSARRGAGTSSAGYTF.

The rearrangement links TRBV20-1 to TRBJ1-5, with a possible D match to TRBD1 (5 bases). CDR1 is DFQATT, CDR2 SNEGSKA, per germline (reference sequence). The CDR3 is made up of 15 amino acids. Trimming cost V 4 bases and J 1 base, with 14 bases left between them. The CDR3 bases are TGCAGTGCTACGGGGAGGGGTGGAAGCAATCAGCCCCAGCATTTT. Translated: CSATGRGGSNQPQHF.

The sample holds a few counts of this clonotype. This sequence joins TRBV6-6 and TRBJ2-1; tentatively, D is TRBD1 (6 bases). The CDR3 extends over 15 amino acids. Germline V gene sequence: CDR1 MNHNY, CDR2 SVGAGI (reference sequence). The ends were cut back, 7 bases at V and 6 bases at J, with 19 bases in the middle. The CDR3 region has the DNA TGTGCCAGCATGGCCCCAGGGGACCGTGGCAATGAGCAGTTCTTC. This translates into CASMAPGDRGNEQFF.

This clonotype was seen a handful of times. V and J are TRBV14 and TRBJ2-6, with TRBD1 identical over 9 bases. The V and J ends lost 3 bases and 0 bases, in that order; junction bases with no gene match: 3. Germline lookup yields CDR1 SGHDN and CDR2 FVKESK. The CDR3 spans 17 residues. This CDR3 reads CASSHLGQGSGANVLTF. The CDR3 region has the DNA TGTGCCAGCAGCCACTTGGGACAGGGCTCTGGGGCCAACGTCCTGACTTTC.

V usage is TRBV20-1 and J usage is TRBJ2-3, with TRBD2 identical over 9 bases. The CDR3 contains 14 residues. Trimming took 5 bases from V and 1 from J; bases not matched to a gene: 4. Per germline, CDR1 DFQATT and CDR2 SNEGSKA (reference sequence). The CDR3 here is CSAPRTSGTDTQYF. The CDR3 DNA follows: TGCAGTGCTCCCAGGACTAGCGGCACAGATACGCAGTATTTT.